Listed here are 9 T cell receptor beta chains from one sample, sequenced in a study of T cells after posttransplantation cyclophosphamide. Only in-frame clones appear in the TCRdb table, and some are missing; sequencing was by immunoSEQ multiplex PCR. The repertoire consists of more than 4,000 clones, with 77% occurring once and the leading ten covering less than 45%. Cyclophosphamide on days +3 and +4 followed busulfan-fludarabine conditioning and a marrow graft. Sample: PBMCs, taken roughly 30 days after a stem cell transplant with posttransplant cyclophosphamide. All receptors derive from a male patient aged 45 to 59 who received an allogeneic stem cell transplant from an unrelated donor, was CMV-positive, and had acute GVHD only. The T cells may come from the graft donor.

The V call is TRBV7-2, the J call TRBJ2-7, with TRBD2 matching over 8 bases. From germline, CDR1 is SGHTA and CDR2 FQGNSA. The CDR3 is made up of 15 amino acids. V shed 5 bases and J 0 bases; nucleotides not matched to a gene: 6. DNA of the CDR3: TGTGCCAGCAGCCCAGGACTAGCCCCCTCCTACGAGCAGTACTTC. Translation gives CASSPGLAPSYEQYF.

In its sample, this clone was seen a few times. The V gene is TRBV10-3, the J gene TRBJ2-1, with TRBD2 matching over 11 bases. Trimming cost V 2 bases and J 9 bases; bases outside gene matches: 9. The CDR3 spans 16 residues. Germline V gene sequence: CDR1 ENHRY, CDR2 SYGVKD. The CDR3 loop is CAISERLAGGAGEQFF. The CDR3 nucleotides are TGTGCCATCAGTGAGCGTCTAGCGGGAGGCGCCGGTGAGCAGTTCTTC.

In nucleotides, the CDR3 is TGTGCCAGCGTTCCCGGGGGGGCCTACGAGCAGTACTTC. Translating gives CASVPGGAYEQYF. The V gene is TRBV7-8, the J gene TRBJ2-7; TRBD2 agrees at 8 bases. The CDR3 contains 13 residues. After removal of 8 bases from V and 2 bases from J, the junction contained 5 bases not matched to a gene. Germline V CDR1 and CDR2: SGHVS, FQNEAQ. The full variable domain, with the rest looked up from reference TRBV7-8 and TRBJ2-7, is GAGVSQSPRYKVAKRGQDVALRCDPISGHVSLFWYQQALGQGPEFLTYFQNEAQLDKSGLPSDRFFAERPEGSVSTLKIQRTQQEDSAVYLCASVPGGAYEQYFGPGTRLTVT.

This sequence joins TRBV7-2 and TRBJ2-3; no reliable D call. The germline V and J ends were trimmed by 3 bases and 0 bases, with 4 bases remaining between them. This CDR3 contains 13 residues. CDR1 is SGHTA, CDR2 FQGNSA, per germline. The CDR3 region is CASSFQSTDTQYF. In DNA form, the CDR3 reads TGTGCCAGCAGCTTTCAGAGCACAGATACGCAGTATTTT.

V gene TRBV5-6 combines with J gene TRBJ2-1; 7 bases are a match to TRBD2. Germline assignment: CDR1 SGHDT and CDR2 YYEEEE. J gave up 7 bases and V 0 bases, and 10 bases lay outside the gene matches. CDR3 length equals 16 residues. CDR3 amino acids: CASSLEGTGGRNEQFF. CDR3 DNA: TGTGCCAGCAGCTTGGAGGGTACGGGGGGTAGAAATGAGCAGTTCTTC.

Only one count was recorded for this clone. The V call is TRBV18, the J call TRBJ2-5; 11 nucleotides match TRBD1. This CDR3 has 15 amino acids. Germline lookup yields CDR1 KGHSH and CDR2 LQKENI. With V trimmed by 6 bases and J by 5 bases, 8 bases remained unmatched. DNA of the CDR3: TGTGCCAGCTCTCCAGGACAGGGGGCGTGGGAGACCCAGTACTTC. Translated, it gives CASSPGQGAWETQYF.

V usage is TRBV9 and J usage is TRBJ2-3; 7 bases are shared with TRBD2. Trimming cost V 7 bases and J 3 bases; bases outside gene matches: 11. The germline V gene encodes CDR1 SGDLS and CDR2 YYNGEE. The CDR3 runs to 15 residues. For the CDR3, the DNA is TGTGCCAGCTCGAGGGGCTCCGGGGGGACAGATACGCAGTATTTT. This codes for CASSRGSGGTDTQYF.

This rearrangement joins TRBV5-6 to TRBJ2-4, with D unresolved. The germline gives CDR1 SGHDT, CDR2 YYEEEE. The CDR3 sequence is 12 residues long. V lost 4 bases, J lost 9 bases, and 11 bases lay in between. The CDR3: CASSGGGVIQYF. The CDR3 nucleotides are TGTGCCAGCAGCGGCGGTGGCGTCATTCAGTACTTC. Based on the CDR3 plus reference TRBV5-6 and TRBJ2-4, the full variable domain is DAGVTQSPTHLIKTRGQQVTLRCSPKSGHDTVSWYQQALGQGPQFIFQYYEEEERQRGNFPDRFSGHQFPNYSSELNVNALLLGDSALYLCASSGGGVIQYFGAGTRLSVL.

The chain combines TRBV7-9 with TRBJ2-1; 8 bases match TRBD2. This CDR3 has 15 residues. CDR1 is SEHNR and CDR2 is FQNEAQ in the germline V gene (reference sequence). V was clipped by 1 base and J by 10 bases; unmatched bases: 9. Here the CDR3 reads CASSLEPGGGREQFF. The CDR3 bases are TGTGCCAGCAGCTTAGAGCCGGGAGGGGGTCGGGAGCAGTTCTTC.